Given below is one T cell receptor (beta chain) in context. Its antigen is still unknown. The CDR3 consists of 12 residues. In germline, CDR1 is MNHEY, CDR2 SVGAGI. Template switching was used to attach UMIs, which incorporated a 6-nucleotide sample barcode. TCRdb reprocessed the 5' RACE reads and keeps a single row for each CDR3 protein, giving no DNA. The sample's table shows about 210,000 distinct CDR3 sequences. The data stem from a study of monozygotic twins with inflammatory bowel disease. Study-wide points: Lower sharing of clonotypes with other individuals was seen in IBD patients than in healthy twins. This was most marked in patients showing signs of disease activity.

The chain couples TRBV6-5 to TRBJ2-7; checking the TCRdb D call of TRBD1 is not possible without DNA. The receptor was derived from a human donor with ulcerative colitis or Crohn's disease, or a healthy co-twin of an affected twin (not recorded which). Sequenced sample: blood. The CDR3 region is CASSYGANEQYF.